A single sample gave rise to the 13 T cell receptor beta chains below, sequenced in a study. TCRdb processed the 5' RACE reads anew with MiXCR; each CDR3 protein has one entry. Of about 50,000 distinct CDR3 sequences listed, around a quarter are singletons. The sequencing sample was made of naive CD4+ T cells sorted from blood. Indicated subset: naive CD4+ T cells, CD4+CD45RA+CD25-. All receptors derive from a female donor with breast cancer.

The J gene is TRBJ2-1, the V gene TRBV6-2 or TRBV6-3, with TRBD1 matching over 8 bases. The V and J ends lost 10 bases and 2 bases, in that order; junction bases with no gene match: 7. Germline V lookup: CDR1 MNHEY, CDR2 SVGEGT. The CDR3 contains 14 residues. The CDR3 loop is CATKTGAAYNEQFF. In nucleotides, the CDR3 is TGTGCCACCAAGACAGGGGCTGCCTACAATGAGCAGTTCTTC.

This clonotype turned up a few times. This chain links TRBV7-2 with TRBJ2-7, with D uncertain. Germline CDR1 is SGHTA and CDR2 is FQGNSA. The CDR3 is 15 amino acids. Trimming left V 0 bases short and J 2 bases short, with 11 bases between. For the CDR3, the DNA is TGTGCCAGCAGCTTAGCGGCGAGTGAAGCCTACGAGCAGTACTTC. Encoded protein: CASSLAASEAYEQYF.

This clonotype was detected once. The chain joins TRBV7-2 to TRBJ2-3; TRBD2 agrees at 7 bases. V was clipped by 4 bases and J by 2 bases; unmatched bases: 3. In germline, CDR1 is SGHTA, CDR2 FQGNSA. The length of the CDR3 is 14 residues. The CDR3 DNA sequence: TGTACCAGCAGCTCCCGGGAGGACACAGATACGCAGTATTTT. Translated: CTSSSREDTDTQYF. Using reference TRBV7-2 and TRBJ2-3 for the parts outside the CDR3, the full variable domain is GAGVSQSPSNKVTEKGKDVELRCDPISGHTALYWYRQSLGQGLEFLIYFQGNSAPDKSGLPSDRFSAERTGGSVSTLTIQRTQQEDSAVYLCTSSSREDTDTQYFGPGTRLTVL.

Many counts were recorded for this clonotype. The chain recombines TRBV12-3 or TRBV12-4 with TRBJ1-1; D gene uncertain. Trimming removed 3 bases from V and 0 bases from J, with 8 bases in between. This CDR3 comprises 14 residues. Written as DNA, the CDR3 is TGTGCCAGCAGTTTTTCTCACCTGAACACTGAAGCTTTCTTT. Residues: CASSFSHLNTEAFF.

This clonotype was detected many times. The rearrangement links TRBV5-5 to TRBJ2-1; 10 nucleotides match TRBD2. Per germline, CDR1 SGHKS and CDR2 YYEKEE (reference sequence). V trimming: 3 bases; J trimming: 8 bases; junction bases outside the gene matches: 11. This CDR3 contains 16 residues. The CDR3 spells CASSSWTSGGPHEQFF. The CDR3 DNA reads TGTGCCAGCAGCTCCTGGACTAGCGGAGGCCCCCATGAGCAGTTCTTC.

This chain's CDR3 is CASSLGFWGQGKHAKNIQYF. In nucleotides, the CDR3 is TGTGCCAGCAGCTTAGGGTTTTGGGGGCAGGGCAAACATGCCAAAAACATTCAGTACTTC. The genes are TRBV7-2 and TRBJ2-4; D may be TRBD1 (6 bases). The CDR3 contains 20 residues. Germline V gene lookup returns CDR1 SGHTA and CDR2 FQGNSA. Trimming took off 1 base at V and 1 base at J, with 23 bases between the two ends.

The chain links TRBV6-5 to TRBJ1-2, with D possibly TRBD1 on 5 matching bases. Germline CDR1 MNHEY, CDR2 SVGAGI. Trimming stripped 6 bases from V and 2 bases from J, with 10 bases between. The CDR3 has 13 amino acids. CDR3 loop: CASRKQENYGYTF. In DNA, the CDR3 is TGTGCCAGCAGAAAACAGGAAAACTATGGCTACACCTTC.

This sequence joins TRBV6-6 and TRBJ2-1, with D uncertain. V was cut by 7 bases and J by 9 bases, with 16 bases left in between. Per germline, CDR1 MNHNY and CDR2 SVGAGI (reference sequence). This CDR3 is built from 13 residues. The CDR3 spells CASNPFPGPEQFF. DNA for the CDR3: TGTGCCAGCAACCCCTTCCCCGGGCCTGAGCAGTTCTTC.

This clonotype was counted between two and nine times. The gene calls are TRBV24-1 and TRBJ2-7; unclear D gene. There are 12 residues in the CDR3. Germline CDR1 KGHDR, CDR2 SFDVKD. The V end lost 3 bases, the J end lost 8 bases, and 10 bases lay between the germline ends. In DNA, the CDR3 is TGTGCCACCAGTGATCCCGCTGGCAAGCAGTACTTC. Its protein product is CATSDPAGKQYF.

As for this clonotype: The germline gene is not matched at one end of the junction; a read error may be the cause. The chain joins TRBV2 to TRBJ1-1, with a possible D match to TRBD1 (5 bases). The CDR3 is 12 amino acids. CDR1 and CDR2 from the germline V gene are SNHLY and FYNNEI. The CDR3 loop reads CVSDRWGTEASF. The CDR3 bases are TGTGTCAGTGACCGTTGGGGCACTGAAGCTTCCTTT.

V usage is TRBV20-1 and J usage is TRBJ2-1; 10 bases match TRBD2. The CDR3 contains 18 residues. From germline, CDR1 is DFQATT and CDR2 SNEGSKA (reference sequence). V trimming: 0 bases; J trimming: 7 bases; junction bases outside the gene matches: 15. CDR3 sequence (DNA): TGCAGTGCTAGAGATTCGGCAAGCGGGGGGGCTATTTGGAATGAGCAGTTCTTC. It translates to CSARDSASGGAIWNEQFF.

This rearrangement joins TRBV9 to TRBJ2-3; 10 nucleotides align to TRBD2. The J segment lost 1 base and the V segment lost 3 bases, leaving 5 bases of the junction unmatched. The CDR3 spans 16 residues. Germline V lookup: CDR1 SGDLS, CDR2 YYNGEE. The CDR3 here is CASSAGGTSGTDTQYF. The CDR3 bases are TGTGCCAGCAGCGCAGGGGGGACTAGCGGCACAGATACGCAGTATTTT. The full variable domain, rest sourced from reference TRBV9 and TRBJ2-3, is DSGVTQTPKHLITATGQRVTLRCSPRSGDLSVYWYQQSLDQGLQFLIQYYNGEERAKGNILERFSAQQFPDLHSELNLSSLELGDSALYFCASSAGGTSGTDTQYFGPGTRLTVL.

This clonotype was seen more than once but under ten times. This chain uses TRBV5-6 with TRBJ1-1; TRBD1 matches at 11 bases. The CDR3 runs to 15 residues. Germline V gives CDR1 SGHDT, CDR2 YYEEEE. V shed 4 bases, J shed 5 bases, and the junction held 7 bases outside the gene matches. CDR3 sequence reads: CASSRTGGARTEAFF. In nucleotides, the CDR3 is TGTGCCAGCAGCCGGACAGGGGGCGCGAGGACTGAAGCTTTCTTT.